This TCR beta chain was recorded in a study of blood T cell repertoires in COVID-19. About the research overall: Both acute and convalescent COVID-19 samples were obtained from the United States, Italy and Spain. Sources were T cells, B-cell-depleted T cells, or PBMCs; the material itself was cDNA or gDNA.

Cohorts were based on clinical histories the participants reported. Recovery among Cohort 3 donors was established by two negative PCRs, clearance, or symptom resolution. Sequenced by immunoSEQ multiplex PCR; TCRdb stores in-frame clones only, minus some. The sample contains under 200,000 clones, 89% of which appear only once. V shed 2 bases and J shed 11 bases, with 19 bases lying between them. Germline-derived CDR1 and CDR2 are ENHRY and SYGVKD. The CDR3 has 15 amino acids. This clone occurred a few times. This TCR was recovered from a woman under 30 who had recovered from COVID-19. V is TRBV10-3 and J is TRBJ2-1; unclear D gene. Material: PBMCs or T cells enriched from blood (not recorded which). The chain's CDR3 is CAISEASHIGRKQFF. The DNA of the CDR3 is TGTGCCATCAGTGAGGCGTCACACATAGGCAGGAAGCAGTTCTTC.